Below are 24 T cell receptor beta chains sequenced from a single sample in a study of cytomegalovirus exposure and HLA in healthy donors. PCR was performed using 60 Vbeta and 13 Jbeta primers. The assay was immunoSEQ multiplex PCR, and TCRdb's table has in-frame clones only and misses some. The listing records 60,000 to 75,000 clones. The sample comprised PBMCs. The receptors come from a female donor in good health and CMV-seropositive.

As concerns this clone: Relative to the germline gene, one junction end is altered; a read error may explain this. This rearrangement joins TRBV7-7 to TRBJ2-7, with TRBD2 as a possible D gene (5 bases). Germline assignment: CDR1 SSHAT and CDR2 FNYEAQ (reference sequence). This CDR3 has 15 residues. DNA of the CDR3: TGTGCTAGCAGCCCTATAGCGACCCCGTCCTACGAGCAGTACTTC. Residues: CASSPIATPSYEQYF.

This rearrangement joins TRBV6-5 to TRBJ2-6; D ambiguous. This CDR3 comprises 13 residues. Between the trimmed V and J ends, which lost 4 bases and 1 base, there was a span of 2 bases. The germline gives CDR1 MNHEY, CDR2 SVGAGI. The CDR3 nucleotides read TGTGCCAGCAGTTTATCTGGGGCCAACGTCCTGACTTTC. The encoded protein is CASSLSGANVLTF.

The V call is TRBV18, the J call TRBJ1-1, with D perhaps matching TRBD1 (5 bases). The germline CDR1 and CDR2 sequences are KGHSH and LQKENI. Deletions cut 0 bases from V and 6 bases from J, with 20 bases between. The CDR3 has 17 amino acids. The CDR3 loop reads CASSPPGAPAGGSEAFF. The CDR3 bases are TGTGCCAGCTCACCACCCGGGGCCCCGGCCGGGGGATCTGAAGCTTTCTTT.

As concerns this clone: Other DNA sequences within the sample encode an identical CDR3. The chain combines TRBV4-1 with TRBJ2-7; weak D call: TRBD1 (6 bases). The CDR3 extends over 13 amino acids. Between the trimmed V and J ends, which lost 0 bases and 4 bases, there was a span of 7 bases. The V gene's germline CDR1 is MGHRA and CDR2 YSYEKL. CDR3 protein: CASSQDRGYEQYF. In DNA form, the CDR3 reads TGCGCCAGCAGCCAAGATAGGGGGTACGAGCAGTACTTC.

The genes are TRBV27 and TRBJ1-2; D is uncertain. This CDR3 is built from 14 residues. CDR1 and CDR2 from the germline V gene are MNHEY and SMNVEV (reference sequence). Trimming removed 2 bases from V and 4 bases from J, with 11 bases in between. The CDR3 is CASSLRGPTYGYTF. The CDR3 nucleotides are TGTGCCAGCAGTTTACGGGGTCCCACCTATGGCTACACCTTC.

The chain couples TRBV27 to TRBJ2-7; D not certain. Trimming took off 0 bases at V and 2 bases at J, with 8 bases between the two ends. This CDR3 is 14 amino acids long. Germline V gene data show CDR1 as MNHEY and CDR2 as SMNVEV (reference sequence). CDR3 nucleotides: TGTGCCAGCAGTTTATCACATTCCGCCTACGAGCAGTACTTC. This encodes CASSLSHSAYEQYF.

The chain employs TRBV18 and TRBJ2-7; TRBD1 matches 9 bases. V lost 8 bases, J lost 1 base, and 6 bases stayed unmatched. CDR3 length: 14 amino acids. From germline, CDR1 is KGHSH and CDR2 LQKENI. CDR3 loop: CASKPGTGSYEQYF. The CDR3 nucleotides read TGTGCCAGCAAGCCCGGGACAGGGTCCTACGAGCAGTACTTC.

The chain employs TRBV7-2 and TRBJ1-2; 8 bases are a match to TRBD1. Germline V gene sequence: CDR1 SGHTA, CDR2 FQGNSA. The CDR3 has 16 amino acids. Germline trimming cut 2 bases from V and 8 bases from J; bases unmatched to any gene: 13. CDR3 bases: TGTGCCAGCAGCTTACATGCGGGCAGGGGGCTAAGCGGCTACACCTTC. Translated: CASSLHAGRGLSGYTF.

The chain uses TRBV7-6 and TRBJ1-6; possibly TRBD1 for D (6 bases). V shed 5 bases and J shed 9 bases, with 26 bases lying between them. Germline V gene data show CDR1 as SGHVS and CDR2 as FNYEAQ. The CDR3 spans 18 residues. CDR3 sequence reads: CASSPGAASRKKGSPLHF. CDR3 DNA sequence: TGTGCCAGCAGCCCAGGGGCCGCGTCACGAAAGAAGGGTTCACCCCTCCACTTT.

The chain couples TRBV5-5 to TRBJ2-6; no firm D call. Per germline, CDR1 SGHKS and CDR2 YYEKEE (reference sequence). The CDR3 sequence is 16 residues long. The V gene lost 2 bases and the J gene lost 0 bases, with 9 bases spanning the gap. The CDR3 DNA follows: TGTGCCAGCAGCTTCTTACTGTCCTCTGGGGCCAACGTCCTGACTTTC. Its protein is CASSFLLSSGANVLTF.

This chain connects TRBV2 to TRBJ1-1, with TRBD1 as a possible D gene (5 bases). Trimming left V 6 bases short and J 3 bases short, with 17 bases between. The CDR3 sequence is 15 residues long. The germline V gene has CDR1 SNHLY and CDR2 FYNNEI. CDR3 sequence reads: CASRRRDSGHTEAFF. The CDR3 coding sequence is TGTGCCAGCAGGAGGCGGGACTCGGGACACACTGAAGCTTTCTTT.

The chain is built from TRBV14 and TRBJ1-3, with TRBD1 matching over 7 bases. J was trimmed by 0 bases and V by 1 base; bases with no gene match: 6. From germline, CDR1 is SGHDN and CDR2 FVKESK. The CDR3 consists of 17 residues. The DNA of the CDR3 is TGTGCCAGCAGCCAAGTTTGGGGACAGAGCTCTGGAAACACCATATATTTT. Its translation: CASSQVWGQSSGNTIYF.

This chain joins TRBV6-5 and TRBJ2-7; 9 nucleotides agree with TRBD2. The CDR3 has 16 amino acids. Germline V gene sequence: CDR1 MNHEY, CDR2 SVGAGI. V dropped 2 bases and J dropped 2; count of bases not matched to a gene: 7. CDR3 nucleotide sequence: TGTGCCAGCAGTTACAGCGTGGCTAGCGGGACCTACGAGCAGTACTTC. Translated: CASSYSVASGTYEQYF.

The chain uses TRBV5-1 and TRBJ2-2; tentatively, D is TRBD1 (5 bases). In germline, CDR1 is SGHRS, CDR2 YFSETQ. The CDR3 length is 14 residues. The V gene lost 1 base and the J gene lost 7 bases, with 11 bases spanning the gap. The CDR3 loop is CASSLTSGIGELFF. In nucleotides, the CDR3 is TGCGCCAGCAGCTTGACTTCAGGGATCGGGGAGCTGTTTTTT.

The chain joins TRBV18 to TRBJ2-5; 7 nucleotides agree with TRBD1. TRBJ2-7 matches the DNA end more closely, so the J call is doubtful. There are 15 residues in the CDR3. CDR1 is KGHSH, CDR2 LQKENI, per germline. This chain's CDR3 is CASSLNRGPGHEQYF. In DNA form, the CDR3 reads TGTGCCAGCTCGCTGAACAGGGGCCCGGGGCACGAGCAGTACTTC.

The chain links TRBV29-1 to TRBJ1-3; 12 bases fit TRBD1. CDR3 length: 15 amino acids. Per germline, CDR1 SQVTM and CDR2 ANQGSEA. The J segment lost 3 bases and the V segment lost 4 bases, leaving 4 bases of the junction unmatched. CDR3 DNA: TGCAGCGTTGTGGGGACAGGGGGCTTTGGAAACACCATATATTTT. Amino acids: CSVVGTGGFGNTIYF.

J is TRBJ1-5 and V is TRBV6-1, with D possibly TRBD1 on 5 matching bases. The V end lost 0 bases, the J end lost 7 bases, and 25 bases lay between the germline ends. The CDR3 has 19 residues. From germline, CDR1 is MNHNS and CDR2 SASEGT. The CDR3 DNA follows: TGTGCCAGCAGTGAAGCGAGTGGGGCAGGTAGATATTCGAGGCAGCCCCAGCATTTT. Amino acids: CASSEASGAGRYSRQPQHF.

V usage is TRBV2 and J usage is TRBJ2-7, with 10 bases aligning to TRBD1. CDR3 length: 15 amino acids. Germline CDR1 and CDR2: SNHLY and FYNNEI. After removal of 7 bases from V and 3 bases from J, the junction contained 9 bases not matched to a gene. CDR3 nucleotides: TGTGCCAGCAACGCGGCGGGGACAGGGGTCTACGAGCAGTACTTC. Its translation: CASNAAGTGVYEQYF.

V usage is TRBV18 and J usage is TRBJ2-5, with 10 bases fitting TRBD2. The end of the DNA is better explained by TRBJ2-7, so the J call may be wrong. In germline, CDR1 is KGHSH, CDR2 LQKENI. The CDR3 sequence is 15 residues long. The CDR3 DNA follows: TGTGCCAGCTCACCACCGAGCGGGAGGGAAATCGAGCAGTACTTC. Its translation: CASSPPSGREIEQYF.

The chain combines TRBV5-1 with TRBJ2-3; TRBD2 aligns across 12 bases. The ends lost 5 bases at V and 2 bases at J; junction bases unmatched: 6. The CDR3 is 16 amino acids. Germline V gene sequence: CDR1 SGHRS, CDR2 YFSETQ. For the CDR3, the DNA is TGCGCCAGCAGGATGACTAGCGGGGGAACCACAGATACGCAGTATTTT. Protein sequence: CASRMTSGGTTDTQYF.

This rearrangement joins TRBV13 to TRBJ1-5; D gene unclear. V shed 5 bases and J shed 0 bases, with 14 bases lying between them. Per germline, CDR1 PRHDT and CDR2 FYEKMQ (reference sequence). The CDR3 runs to 16 residues. DNA of the CDR3: TGTGCCAGCAGCCTCCGGGGAACATATAGCAATCAGCCCCAGCATTTT. Protein sequence: CASSLRGTYSNQPQHF. The complete variable domain, with remaining parts taken from reference TRBV13 and TRBJ1-5, reads AAGVIQSPRHLIKEKRETATLKCYPIPRHDTVYWYQQGPGQDPQFLISFYEKMQSDKGSIPDRFSAQQFSDYHSELNMSSLELGDSALYFCASSLRGTYSNQPQHFGDGTRLSIL.

V gene TRBV28 combines with J gene TRBJ2-7; tentative D call: TRBD2 (6 bases). The CDR3 is 15 amino acids. Germline CDR1 reads MDHEN; CDR2 reads SYDVKM. Trimming removed 7 bases at V and 2 bases at J, with 18 bases between. For the CDR3, the DNA is TGTGCCAGCAACGCCCTGGGACTTAACACCTACGAGCAGTACTTC. This gives the protein CASNALGLNTYEQYF.

The chain has TRBV2 and TRBJ2-1; 7 bases agree with TRBD2. V was clipped by 3 bases and J by 7 bases; unmatched bases: 6. The germline V gene encodes CDR1 SNHLY and CDR2 FYNNEI. This CDR3 is built from 14 residues. The CDR3 DNA reads as TGTGCCAGCAGTGACCGGGACTACCAAAATGAGCAGTTCTTC. It translates to CASSDRDYQNEQFF.

The gene calls are TRBV7-2 and TRBJ1-5; TRBD1 aligns across 9 bases. With 1 base clipped from V and 3 bases from J, the junction kept 4 bases outside the gene matches. Germline loops: CDR1 SGHTA, CDR2 FQGNSA. The CDR3 is 16 amino acids. DNA for the CDR3: TGTGCCAGCAGCTTAGACGGGACAGGGATCAATCAGCCCCAGCATTTT. It codes for CASSLDGTGINQPQHF. Variable domain in full (rest from reference TRBV7-2 and TRBJ1-5): GAGVSQSPSNKVTEKGKDVELRCDPISGHTALYWYRQSLGQGLEFLIYFQGNSAPDKSGLPSDRFSAERTGGSVSTLTIQRTQQEDSAVYLCASSLDGTGINQPQHFGDGTRLSIL.